The count of the clone carrying this T cell receptor (beta chain) is one. CDR3 length: 17 residues. Germline values: CDR1 SEHNR, CDR2 FQNEAQ (reference sequence). V was clipped by 1 base and J by 0 bases; unmatched bases: 4. The entry originates in a study of blood T cell repertoires in COVID-19. Study as a whole: COVID-19 samples from acute and convalescent phases originated in the United States, Italy and Spain. The cDNA or gDNA used as material had been derived from T cells, B-cell-depleted T cells, or PBMCs.

How the authors handled the data: Nucleated cell number was recorded as an estimate derived from reference gene primer amplification. Sequencing used immunoSEQ multiplex PCR; TCRdb keeps in-frame clones, though not all of them. D and trimming were read from the DNA, whereas the V and J calls and clone size are those reported in that table. The profile shows some 200,000 clones, roughly four fifths of them singletons. This chain connects TRBV7-9 to TRBJ2-1; 9 bases map to TRBD2. The source of this sequence is a woman younger than 45 who had recovered from COVID-19. The sequenced sample was peripheral blood. Here the CDR3 reads CASSLGTSASSYNEQFF. The DNA for the CDR3 is TGTGCCAGCAGCTTAGGGACTAGCGCGAGCTCCTACAATGAGCAGTTCTTC.